The rows below give T cell receptor beta chains drawn from one sample of a study of cytomegalovirus exposure and HLA in healthy donors. Sequencing used immunoSEQ multiplex PCR; TCRdb keeps in-frame clones, though not all of them. Here the sample spans 150,000 to 200,000 clones, around 75% being singletons. Sequenced: PBMCs. Receptors were obtained from a woman in her twenties or thirties in good health and CMV-seronegative. Each CDR3 is given with its conserved first and last residue. The D gene is left open where the match is weak. Some rows mark clone size as missing; the rest say once, few, many or name a class of expanded clone.

clone_size	j_call	d_call	v_call	cdr3_aa	cdr3_nt
few	TRBJ1-1	.	TRBV18	CASSPLAVNTEAFF	TGTGCCAGCTCACCATTGGCGGTGAACACTGAAGCTTTCTTT
.	TRBJ2-3	TRBD2	TRBV4-2	CASSQVTRGGTDTQYF	TGTGCCAGCAGCCAAGTTACGCGGGGGGGCACAGATACGCAGTATTTT
.	TRBJ2-7	TRBD1	TRBV9	CASSASGQGAIEQYF	TGTGCCAGCAGCGCCTCGGGACAGGGGGCTATCGAGCAGTACTTC
.	TRBJ2-5	TRBD2	TRBV19	CASSTLMRGGWETQYF	TGTGCCAGTAGTACCCTTATGCGGGGGGGTTGGGAGACCCAGTACTTC
.	TRBJ2-3	.	TRBV7-8	CASSLDGNTDTQYF	TGTGCCAGCAGCCTGGACGGGAACACAGATACGCAGTATTTT
.	TRBJ2-5	TRBD2	TRBV18	CASSQYSGLSFQETQYF	TGTGCCAGCTCACAATATAGCGGGCTGTCTTTCCAAGAGACCCAGTACTTC
.	TRBJ1-5	.	TRBV18	CASSAARNSNQPQHF	TGTGCCAGCTCAGCTGCTAGAAATAGCAATCAGCCCCAGCATTTT
few	TRBJ2-1	TRBD1	TRBV2	CASREDRDQYNEQFF	TGTGCCAGCAGAGAGGACAGGGATCAATACAATGAGCAGTTCTTC
.	TRBJ2-3	.	TRBV6-5	CASSYSNGADTQYF	TGTGCCAGCAGTTACTCGAACGGGGCAGATACGCAGTATTTT
few	TRBJ1-4	TRBD1	TRBV25-1	CASSRFAGTAAEKLFF	TGTGCCAGCAGCCGATTCGCCGGGACAGCGGCTGAAAAACTGTTTTTT
.	TRBJ1-6	.	TRBV6-5	CASSYGGGLNSPLHF	TGTGCCAGCAGTTACGGGGGGGGGCTCAATTCACCCCTCCACTTT
.	TRBJ2-7	TRBD1	TRBV9	CASSVVGDRGYEQYF	TGTGCCAGCAGCGTAGTCGGGGACAGGGGCTACGAGCAGTACTTC
few	TRBJ2-7	.	TRBV29-1	CSVVVSGRGQYF	TGCAGCGTTGTCGTCTCGGGCAGGGGGCAGTACTTC
.	TRBJ1-2	.	TRBV29-1	CSVEDPNRALYGYTF	TGCAGCGTTGAAGATCCTAACAGGGCCCTCTATGGCTACACCTTC
.	TRBJ1-4	.	TRBV30	CAWSKIDRQNEKLFF	TGTGCCTGGAGCAAAATCGACAGACAAAATGAAAAACTGTTTTTT
.	TRBJ1-1	.	TRBV11-2	CASRLGGLTEAFF	TGTGCCAGCAGACTCGGGGGGCTGACTGAAGCTTTCTTT
.	TRBJ1-1	.	TRBV5-4	CASSLDQDAAAFF	TGTGCCAGCAGCTTGGACCAGGATGCAGCCGCTTTCTTT
.	TRBJ2-2	TRBD1	TRBV5-8	CASKGTAGELFF	TGTGCCAGCAAGGGGACAGCCGGGGAGCTGTTTTTT
.	TRBJ1-1	.	TRBV2	CASSEARVPEAFF	TGTGCCAGCAGTGAAGCCCGGGTCCCTGAAGCTTTCTTT
few	TRBJ1-5	TRBD1	TRBV5-3	CARSLDVVLGQGRYSNQPQHF	TGTGCCAGAAGCTTGGATGTTGTGTTGGGACAGGGACGTTATAGCAATCAGCCCCAGCATTTT
.	TRBJ1-4	TRBD1	TRBV4-1	CASSRDRGATNEKLFF	TGCGCCAGCAGCCGGGACAGGGGCGCAACTAATGAAAAACTGTTTTTT
once	TRBJ1-1	.	TRBV5-1	CASSLGANTEAFF	TGCGCCAGCAGCTTGGGGGCTAATACTGAAGCTTTCTTT
few	TRBJ2-7	TRBD2	TRBV4-3	CASSQELAGVDEQYF	TGCGCCAGCAGCCAAGAACTAGCGGGAGTGGACGAGCAGTACTTC
.	TRBJ2-1	TRBD2	TRBV4-2	CASSTRGGDPYNEQFF	TGTGCCAGCAGCACCCGCGGGGGGGACCCCTACAATGAGCAGTTCTTC
.	TRBJ2-3	.	TRBV6-1	CASSESLQATDTQYF	TGTGCCAGCAGTGAATCGTTACAGGCCACAGATACGCAGTATTTT
.	TRBJ2-5	.	TRBV4-2	CASSHRGRGGPGETQYF	TGTGCCAGCAGCCACAGGGGAAGGGGGGGGCCTGGGGAGACCCAGTACTTC
.	TRBJ1-2	TRBD1	TRBV27	CASSLAPGDRVGGYTF	TGTGCCAGCAGTTTAGCCCCCGGGGACAGGGTGGGTGGCTACACCTTC
.	TRBJ1-1	TRBD1	TRBV11-2	CASSLGQGGTTEAFF	TGTGCCAGCAGCCTGGGACAGGGGGGGACCACTGAAGCTTTCTTT
.	TRBJ1-2	.	TRBV6-1	CASSPNAGVGGYTF	TGTGCCAGCAGTCCCAACGCCGGGGTAGGTGGCTACACCTTC
.	TRBJ1-5	.	TRBV6-6	CASSYLQDSNQPQHF	TGTGCCAGCAGTTACCTGCAGGATAGCAATCAGCCCCAGCATTTT
.	TRBJ2-1	TRBD2	TRBV13	CASRELAGGREGEQFF	TGTGCCAGCAGGGAACTAGCGGGAGGGCGCGAGGGGGAGCAGTTCTTC
once	TRBJ2-1	.	TRBV27	CASSLVQPSGNEQFF	TGTGCCAGCAGTTTGGTGCAACCGTCGGGAAATGAGCAGTTCTTC
.	TRBJ1-1	.	TRBV5-1	CASSLSGTRGTEAFF	TGCGCCAGCAGCTTGTCGGGAACCAGGGGCACTGAAGCTTTCTTT
.	TRBJ1-5	TRBD1	TRBV7-9	CSSSGPGTGNQPQHF	TGTTCCAGCAGCGGCCCCGGGACAGGGAATCAGCCCCAGCATTTT
.	TRBJ1-5	TRBD1	TRBV4-1	CASSPKETGASNQPQHF	TGCGCCAGCAGCCCAAAGGAGACAGGGGCTAGCAATCAGCCCCAGCATTTT
.	TRBJ1-2	TRBD1	TRBV4-1	CAGSPRTGGGHYGYTF	TGCGCCGGCAGCCCGAGGACAGGGGGCGGACACTATGGCTACACCTTC
few	TRBJ2-6	.	TRBV19	CAARGKGSGANVLTF	TGTGCCGCTAGGGGTAAAGGGTCTGGGGCCAACGTCCTGACTTTC
.	TRBJ2-2	TRBD1	TRBV19	CASSIGQGRVGELFF	TGTGCCAGTAGTATTGGACAGGGGAGAGTGGGGGAGCTGTTTTTT
.	TRBJ2-1	.	TRBV9	CASSVGVGADEQFF	TGTGCCAGCAGCGTAGGGGTCGGAGCGGATGAGCAGTTCTTC
.	TRBJ2-1	TRBD2	TRBV6-6	CASSQTGGPHEQFF	TGTGCCAGCAGTCAAACGGGGGGGCCCCATGAGCAGTTCTTC
.	TRBJ2-4	TRBD2	TRBV7-2	CASRTGGQGIQYF	TGTGCCAGCAGAACGGGGGGGCAGGGCATTCAGTACTTC
.	TRBJ1-2	.	TRBV19	CASSMTGVNSYGYTF	TGTGCCAGTAGTATGACAGGAGTAAATTCCTATGGCTACACCTTC
.	TRBJ2-1	TRBD2	TRBV7-9	CASSPGTSGGPSSYNEQFF	TGTGCCAGCAGCCCGGGGACTAGCGGGGGGCCTAGCTCCTACAATGAGCAGTTCTTC
.	TRBJ2-5	.	TRBV9	CASSVAEFKETQYF	TGTGCCAGCAGCGTGGCAGAATTCAAAGAGACCCAGTACTTC